This is a list of T cell receptor beta chains from one sample in a study of shared clonotypes between healthy human individuals. Clones were sequenced by immunoSEQ multiplex PCR, and TCRdb holds only the in-frame ones, with some missing. The sample consists of hundreds of thousands of clones, over 65% of them appearing once. The sample was memory CD4+ T cells sorted from blood. The receptors stem from a woman aged 25-40 years in good health. CDR3s include the opening cysteine and the closing phenylalanine or tryptophan. Each record gives: clone size, D gene, J gene, V gene, CDR3 DNA, CDR3 protein. D genes are given only for firm matches. The size of a clone is reported for some rows only, either as once, few or many, or as a class for expanded clones.

NA	TRBD1	TRBJ2-5	TRBV11-2	TGTGCCAGCAGCTTAATTAAGGGACAGCAAGAGACCCAGTACTTC	CASSLIKGQQETQYF
NA	TRBD2	TRBJ2-1	TRBV7-9	TGTGCCAGCAGCTCCAGCGGGAGGGGGGTCGATGAGCAGTTCTTC	CASSSSGRGVDEQFF
NA	NA	TRBJ1-3	TRBV11-2	TGTGCCAGCAGCTTACTCAGGGGTACTGGAAACACCATATATTTT	CASSLLRGTGNTIYF
NA	NA	TRBJ2-5	TRBV2	TGTGCCAGCAGTGAGACAGCGGTAGTGGAGACCCAGTACTTC	CASSETAVVETQYF
NA	NA	TRBJ2-1	TRBV25-1	TGTGCCAGCAGTGAATATAATAATTCTAGAGGGGCCTACAATGAGCAGTTCTTC	CASSEYNNSRGAYNEQFF
once	TRBD2	TRBJ2-3	TRBV29-1	TGCAGCGTACTGACTAGCGCCACTAGCACAGATACGCAGTATTTT	CSVLTSATSTDTQYF
NA	NA	TRBJ1-1	TRBV11-2	TGTGCCAGCAGCTTTATAGGGGCAGCGAACACTGAAGCTTTCTTT	CASSFIGAANTEAFF
NA	TRBD2	TRBJ2-5	TRBV19	TGTGCCAGTAGGAGGTCTAGCGGAGTCCAAGAGACCCAGTACTTC	CASRRSSGVQETQYF
NA	TRBD1	TRBJ2-7	TRBV7-9	TGTGCCAGCAGCTTAGTGGGACAGGGTATCGACGAGCAGTACTTC	CASSLVGQGIDEQYF
once	TRBD1	TRBJ2-7	TRBV18	TGTGCCAGCTCACCAATCTTGGGACAGACCTCCTACGAGCAGTACTTC	CASSPILGQTSYEQYF
NA	TRBD2	TRBJ2-1	TRBV2	TGTGCCAGCAGTGAAGCTTCGAGCGGGAGTAGTGAGCAGTTCTTC	CASSEASSGSSEQFF
NA	NA	TRBJ2-6	TRBV6-5	TGTGCCAGCAGTTCCACAGGGAGTGGGGCCAACGTCCTGACTTTC	CASSSTGSGANVLTF
NA	NA	TRBJ1-3	TRBV5-1	TGCGCCAGCAGCTTTCAACCCGGAAACACCATATATTTT	CASSFQPGNTIYF
once	NA	TRBJ2-7	TRBV10-3	TGTGCCATCAGTGAGGCTAGAGGCTCCTACGAGCAGTACTTC	CAISEARGSYEQYF
NA	NA	TRBJ2-1	TRBV2	TGTGCCAGCAGTGAAGACCAGGGCCACTACAATGAGCAGTTCTTC	CASSEDQGHYNEQFF
NA	TRBD2	TRBJ2-7	TRBV7-3	TGTGCCAGCAGCTTAACGCCTGGACTAGCGGGAGGCGAGCAGTACTTC	CASSLTPGLAGGEQYF
NA	TRBD2	TRBJ2-1	TRBV28	TGTGCCAGCAGTTTCTGGGGACTACAGCCCAATGAGCAGTTCTTC	CASSFWGLQPNEQFF
NA	TRBD1	TRBJ2-7	TRBV19	TGTGCCAGTAGTCCCGAGGACAGGGGAAACCACGAGCAGTACTTC	CASSPEDRGNHEQYF
once	TRBD1	TRBJ2-7	TRBV6-6	TGTGCCAGCAGTTCCCGGGACAGCCACGAGCAGTACTTC	CASSSRDSHEQYF
NA	NA	TRBJ1-2	TRBV28	TGTGCCAGCAGTTCACCCACACTTGGTGTGGCGCTTGGCTACACCTTC	CASSSPTLGVALGYTF
NA	TRBD2	TRBJ2-1	TRBV19	TGTGCCAGTAGTAGAACTAGCGGGAGTTCCTACAATGAGCAGTTCTTC	CASSRTSGSSYNEQFF
NA	TRBD2	TRBJ2-1	TRBV7-9	TGTGCCAGCAGCCCTCGGGGAGGGTCTGCCTACAATGAGCAGTTCTTC	CASSPRGGSAYNEQFF
many	NA	TRBJ2-6	TRBV5-1	TGCGCCAGCAGCGGGGCAGCGGAGAGGATGGTCCTGACTTTC	CASSGAAERMVLTF
NA	NA	TRBJ2-6	TRBV7-2	TGTGCCAGCAGCTACACCAGGGGCGAGAGCTCTGGGGCCAACGTCCTGACTTTC	CASSYTRGESSGANVLTF
NA	NA	TRBJ2-3	TRBV6-5	TGTGCCAGCAGTTCCAGTGAGAGGCCCACAGATACGCAGTATTTT	CASSSSERPTDTQYF
NA	NA	TRBJ1-5	TRBV7-9	TGTGCCAGCAGCTTCGCCACAGGGATTAGCAATCAGCCCCAGCATTTT	CASSFATGISNQPQHF
NA	TRBD2	TRBJ2-1	TRBV19	TGTGCCAGTAGTACAAGGACTAGCGGGATCGGGGGCAATGAGCAGTTCTTC	CASSTRTSGIGGNEQFF
NA	TRBD2	TRBJ2-1	TRBV6-6	TGTGCCAGCACCACCGGGCTAGCGGGAGGGCCTGGTGAGCAGTTCTTC	CASTTGLAGGPGEQFF
NA	NA	TRBJ2-7	TRBV7-2	TGTGCCAGCAGCTTAGTTTTGGTCCACGAGCAGTACTTC	CASSLVLVHEQYF
once	NA	TRBJ2-2	TRBV9	TGTGCCAGCAGCGTAGCGGGATTTAACACCGGGGAGCTGTTTTTT	CASSVAGFNTGELFF
NA	TRBD1	TRBJ2-5	TRBV5-1	TGCGCCAGTGCCGGGGACAGGGTTATGGAGACCCAGTACTTC	CASAGDRVMETQYF
many	TRBD2	TRBJ2-7	TRBV5-4	TGTGCCAGCAGCGGGGGACAGGGGCGAGCCGGGACTAGCGGGTACGAGCAGTACTTC	CASSGGQGRAGTSGYEQYF